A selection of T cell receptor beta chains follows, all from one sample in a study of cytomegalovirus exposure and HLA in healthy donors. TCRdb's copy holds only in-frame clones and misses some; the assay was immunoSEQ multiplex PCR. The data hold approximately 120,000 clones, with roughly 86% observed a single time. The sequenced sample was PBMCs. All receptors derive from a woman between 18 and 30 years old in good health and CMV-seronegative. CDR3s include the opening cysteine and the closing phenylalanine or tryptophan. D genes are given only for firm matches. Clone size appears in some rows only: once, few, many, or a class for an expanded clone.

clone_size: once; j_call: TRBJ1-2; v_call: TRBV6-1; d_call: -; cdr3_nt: TGTGCCAGCAGTGGAGTAGGGGCTAACTATGGCTACACCTTC; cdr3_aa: CASSGVGANYGYTF
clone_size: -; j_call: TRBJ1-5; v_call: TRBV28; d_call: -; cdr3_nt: TGTGCCAGCAGCTTACTGACAAGAAATCAGCCCCAGCATTTT; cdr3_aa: CASSLLTRNQPQHF
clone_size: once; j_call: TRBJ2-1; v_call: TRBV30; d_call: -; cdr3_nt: TGTGCCTGGAGTCCCTACTACCCCGATCCCTACAATGAGCAGTTCTTC; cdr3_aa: CAWSPYYPDPYNEQFF
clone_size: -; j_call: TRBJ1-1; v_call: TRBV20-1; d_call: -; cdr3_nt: TGCAGTGCACGAGGGGGGGCTGAAGCTTTCTTT; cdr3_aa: CSARGGAEAFF
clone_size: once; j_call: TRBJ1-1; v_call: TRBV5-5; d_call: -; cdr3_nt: TGTGCCAGCAGCTTGGGGGGGAGGCCCAACACTGAAGCTTTCTTT; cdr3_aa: CASSLGGRPNTEAFF
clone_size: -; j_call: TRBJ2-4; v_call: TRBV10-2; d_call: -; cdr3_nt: TGCGCCAGCAGTGAGTTCAACATGTTCCTAGCCAAAAACATTCAGTACTTC; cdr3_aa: CASSEFNMFLAKNIQYF
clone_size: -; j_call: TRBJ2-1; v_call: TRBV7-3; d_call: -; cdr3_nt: TGTGCCAGCAGCCCCGATGGGACTCTCGACAATGAGCAGTTCTTC; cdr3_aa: CASSPDGTLDNEQFF
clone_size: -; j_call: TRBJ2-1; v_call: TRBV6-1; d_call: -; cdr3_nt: TGTGCCAGCAGCCAAGACAGACAACGCACCAATGAGCAGTTCTTC; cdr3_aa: CASSQDRQRTNEQFF
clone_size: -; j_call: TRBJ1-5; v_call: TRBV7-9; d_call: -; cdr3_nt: TGTGCCAGCAGCATGACAACAGATAGCAATCAGCCCCAGCATTTT; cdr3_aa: CASSMTTDSNQPQHF
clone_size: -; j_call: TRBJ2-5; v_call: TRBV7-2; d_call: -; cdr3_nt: TGTGCCAGCAGCCAGACGACTGGGTACCAAGAGACCCAGTACTTC; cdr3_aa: CASSQTTGYQETQYF
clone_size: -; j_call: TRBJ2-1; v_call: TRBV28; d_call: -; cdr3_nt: TGTGCCAGCAGAGGGACGTTGGGGGGGGGCGATGAGCAGTTCTTC; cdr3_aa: CASRGTLGGGDEQFF
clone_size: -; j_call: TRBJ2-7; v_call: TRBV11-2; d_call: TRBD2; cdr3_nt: TGTGCCAGCAGCTTAGCGGGAGGGCCGGTCTGGGAGCAGTACTTC; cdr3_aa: CASSLAGGPVWEQYF
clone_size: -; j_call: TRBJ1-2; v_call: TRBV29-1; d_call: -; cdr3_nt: TGCAGCGTTGAAGATCGGTCAGGGATCGACTATGGCTACACCTTC; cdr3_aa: CSVEDRSGIDYGYTF
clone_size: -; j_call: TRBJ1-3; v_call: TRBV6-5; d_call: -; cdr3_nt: TGTGCCAGCAGGGATAAGGGAGTCCCTGGAAACACCATATATTTT; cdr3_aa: CASRDKGVPGNTIYF
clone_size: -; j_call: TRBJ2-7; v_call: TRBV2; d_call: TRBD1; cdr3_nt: TGTGCCAGCAGAGCGGGACAGGGAAGTCGGCAGTACTTC; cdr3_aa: CASRAGQGSRQYF
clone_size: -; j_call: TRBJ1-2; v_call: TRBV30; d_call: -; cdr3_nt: TGTGCCTGGAGAAGGGAGGCTAACTATGGCTACACCTTC; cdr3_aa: CAWRREANYGYTF
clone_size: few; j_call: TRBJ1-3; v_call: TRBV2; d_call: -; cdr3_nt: TGTGCCAGCAGTGTGGGGGCAGGTGGAAACACCATATATTTT; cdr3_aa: CASSVGAGGNTIYF
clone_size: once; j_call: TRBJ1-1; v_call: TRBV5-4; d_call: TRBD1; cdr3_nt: TGTGCCAGCAGCTTGGGATGGGGACAGAGGGGCACTGAAGCTTTCTTT; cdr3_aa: CASSLGWGQRGTEAFF
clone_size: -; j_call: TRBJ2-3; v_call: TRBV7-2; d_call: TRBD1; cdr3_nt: TGTGCCAGCAGCTCGGACAGGGGTGCAGATACGCAGTATTTT; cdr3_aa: CASSSDRGADTQYF
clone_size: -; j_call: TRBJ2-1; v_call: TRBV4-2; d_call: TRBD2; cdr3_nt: TGTGCCAGCAGCGACCGACTAGCGGGAGCCCGTTACAATGAGCAGTTCTTC; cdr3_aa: CASSDRLAGARYNEQFF
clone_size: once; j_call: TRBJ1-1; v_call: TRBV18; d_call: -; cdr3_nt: TGTGCCAGCTCACCATTGGGAGGTCAGGAAGCTTTCTTT; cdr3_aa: CASSPLGGQEAFF
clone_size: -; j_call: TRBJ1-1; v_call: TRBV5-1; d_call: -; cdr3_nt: TGCGCCAGCAGCCATGGGACATCCATGAACACTGAAGCTTTCTTT; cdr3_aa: CASSHGTSMNTEAFF
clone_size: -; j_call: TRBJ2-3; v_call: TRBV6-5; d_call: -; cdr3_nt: TGTGCCAGCAGCAACAGGATGGCGGCAGATACGCAGTATTTT; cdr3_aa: CASSNRMAADTQYF
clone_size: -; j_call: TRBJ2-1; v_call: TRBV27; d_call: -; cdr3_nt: TGTGCCAGCAGTCCCCGGGACAATGAGCAGTTCTTC; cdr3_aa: CASSPRDNEQFF
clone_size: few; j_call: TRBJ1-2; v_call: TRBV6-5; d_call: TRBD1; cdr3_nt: TGTGCCAGTTCTCCGGGACAGCTTATCTATGGCTACACCTTC; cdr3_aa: CASSPGQLIYGYTF
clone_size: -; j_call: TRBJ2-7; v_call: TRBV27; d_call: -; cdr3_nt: TGTGCCAGCAGCCCTACAGGGCCCTCCTACGAGCAGTACTTC; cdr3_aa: CASSPTGPSYEQYF
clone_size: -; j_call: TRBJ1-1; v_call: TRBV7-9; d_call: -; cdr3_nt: TGTGCCAGCAGCTTAAATGCCAGGGCTCGTGAAGCTTTCTTT; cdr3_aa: CASSLNARAREAFF
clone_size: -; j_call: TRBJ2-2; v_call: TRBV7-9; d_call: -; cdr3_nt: TGTGCCAGCAGCTCCCCGTGGACAGAAGGCGGGGAGCTGTTTTTT; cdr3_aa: CASSSPWTEGGELFF
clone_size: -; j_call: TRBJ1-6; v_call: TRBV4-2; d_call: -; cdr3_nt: TGTGCCAGCAGTATGGAGCTTCCTGATAATTCACCCCTCCACTTT; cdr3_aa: CASSMELPDNSPLHF